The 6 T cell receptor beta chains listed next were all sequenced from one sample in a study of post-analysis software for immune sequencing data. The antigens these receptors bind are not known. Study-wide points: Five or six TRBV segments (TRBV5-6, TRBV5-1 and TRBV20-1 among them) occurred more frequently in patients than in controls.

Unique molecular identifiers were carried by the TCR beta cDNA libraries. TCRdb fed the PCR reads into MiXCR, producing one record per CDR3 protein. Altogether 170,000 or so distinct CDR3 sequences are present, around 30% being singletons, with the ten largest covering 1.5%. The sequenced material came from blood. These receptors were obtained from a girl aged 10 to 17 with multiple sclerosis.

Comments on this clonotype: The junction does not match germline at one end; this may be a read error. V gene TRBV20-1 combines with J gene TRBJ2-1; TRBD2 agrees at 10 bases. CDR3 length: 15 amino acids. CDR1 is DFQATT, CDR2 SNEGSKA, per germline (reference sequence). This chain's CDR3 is CSAPPSGRVLDERFF. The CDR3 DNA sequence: TGCAGTGCTCCCCCCAGCGGGAGGGTCTTGGATGAGCGGTTCTTC.

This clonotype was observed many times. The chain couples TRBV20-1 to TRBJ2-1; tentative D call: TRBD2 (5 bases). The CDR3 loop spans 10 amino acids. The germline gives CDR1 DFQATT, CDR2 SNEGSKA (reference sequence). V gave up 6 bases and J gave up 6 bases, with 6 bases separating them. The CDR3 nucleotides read TGCAGTGCCGCGGGCAATGAGCAGTTCTTC. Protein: CSAAGNEQFF.

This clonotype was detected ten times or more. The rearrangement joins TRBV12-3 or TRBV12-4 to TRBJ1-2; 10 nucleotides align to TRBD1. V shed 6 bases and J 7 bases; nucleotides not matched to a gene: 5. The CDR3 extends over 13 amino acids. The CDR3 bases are TGTGCCAGCAGCCGACAGGGGGCCGGTGGCTACACCTTC. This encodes CASSRQGAGGYTF.

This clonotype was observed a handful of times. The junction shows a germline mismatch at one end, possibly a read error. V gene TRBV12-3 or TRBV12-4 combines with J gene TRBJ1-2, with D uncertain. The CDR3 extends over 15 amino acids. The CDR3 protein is CASSLTGRRNYGCTF. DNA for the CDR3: TGTGCCAGCAGTTTAACCGGCCGAAGGAACTATGGCTGCACCTTC.

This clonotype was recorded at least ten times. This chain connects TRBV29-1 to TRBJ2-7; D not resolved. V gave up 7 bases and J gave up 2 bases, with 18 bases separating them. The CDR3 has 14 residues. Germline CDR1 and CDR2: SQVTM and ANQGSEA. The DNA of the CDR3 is TGCAGCGCCCAATCGTACGATGATGCCTACGAGCAGTACTTC. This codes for CSAQSYDDAYEQYF.

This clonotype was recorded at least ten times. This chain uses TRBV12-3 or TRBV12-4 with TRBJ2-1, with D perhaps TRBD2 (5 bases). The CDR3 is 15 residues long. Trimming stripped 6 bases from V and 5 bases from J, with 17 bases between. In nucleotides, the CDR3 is TGTGCCAGCAGCCCCTCGGGGTATCTGGACAATGAGCAGTTCTTC. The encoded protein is CASSPSGYLDNEQFF.